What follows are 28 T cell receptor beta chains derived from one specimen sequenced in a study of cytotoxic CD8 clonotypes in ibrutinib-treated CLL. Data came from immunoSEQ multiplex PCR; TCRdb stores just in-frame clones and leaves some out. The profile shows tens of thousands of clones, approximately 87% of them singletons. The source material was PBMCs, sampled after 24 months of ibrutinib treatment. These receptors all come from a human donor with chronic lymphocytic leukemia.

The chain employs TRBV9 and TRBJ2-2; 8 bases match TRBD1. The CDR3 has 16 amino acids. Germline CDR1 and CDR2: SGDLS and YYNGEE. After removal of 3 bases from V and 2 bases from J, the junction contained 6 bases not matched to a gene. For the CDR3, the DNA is TGTGCCAGCAGCGCTCCGGGACAGGTTAACACCGGGGAGCTGTTTTTT. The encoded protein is CASSAPGQVNTGELFF.

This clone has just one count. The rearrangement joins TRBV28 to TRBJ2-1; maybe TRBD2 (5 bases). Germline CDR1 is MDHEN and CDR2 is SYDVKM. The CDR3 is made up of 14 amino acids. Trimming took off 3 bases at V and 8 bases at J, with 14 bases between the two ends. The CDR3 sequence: CASSLTNLVHEQFF. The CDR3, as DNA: TGTGCCAGCAGTTTGACTAATTTAGTACATGAGCAGTTCTTC.

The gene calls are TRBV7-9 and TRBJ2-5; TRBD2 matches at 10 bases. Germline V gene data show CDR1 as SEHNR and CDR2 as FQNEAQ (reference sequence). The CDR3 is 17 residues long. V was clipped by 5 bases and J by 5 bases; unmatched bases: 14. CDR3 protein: CASSQLRMGLAKETQYF. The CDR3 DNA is TGTGCCAGCAGCCAACTAAGAATGGGACTAGCGAAGGAGACCCAGTACTTC.

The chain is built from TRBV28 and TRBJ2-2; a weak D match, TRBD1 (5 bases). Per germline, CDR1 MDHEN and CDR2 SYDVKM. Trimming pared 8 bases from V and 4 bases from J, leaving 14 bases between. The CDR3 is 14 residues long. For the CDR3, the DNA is TGTGCCAGCGCCCGGCAGGGTGGCACCGGGGAGCTGTTTTTT. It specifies CASARQGGTGELFF.

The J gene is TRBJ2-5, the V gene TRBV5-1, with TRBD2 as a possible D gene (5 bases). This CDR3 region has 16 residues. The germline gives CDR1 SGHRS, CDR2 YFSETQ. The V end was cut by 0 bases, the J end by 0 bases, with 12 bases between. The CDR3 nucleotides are TGCGCCAGCAGCTTGGGGCCGGGGAACTACCAAGAGACCCAGTACTTC. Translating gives CASSLGPGNYQETQYF. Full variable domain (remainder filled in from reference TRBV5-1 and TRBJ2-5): KAGVTQTPRYLIKTRGQQVTLSCSPISGHRSVSWYQQTPGQGLQFLFEYFSETQRNKGNFPGRFSGRQFSNSRSEMNVSTLELGDSALYLCASSLGPGNYQETQYFGPGTRLLVL.

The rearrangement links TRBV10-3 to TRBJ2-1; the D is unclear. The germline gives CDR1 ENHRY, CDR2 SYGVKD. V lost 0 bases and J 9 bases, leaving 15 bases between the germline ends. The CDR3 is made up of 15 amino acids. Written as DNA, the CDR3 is TGTGCCATCAGTGAGTCGACTGATGGTAGGAGTGAGCAGTTCTTC. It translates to CAISESTDGRSEQFF.

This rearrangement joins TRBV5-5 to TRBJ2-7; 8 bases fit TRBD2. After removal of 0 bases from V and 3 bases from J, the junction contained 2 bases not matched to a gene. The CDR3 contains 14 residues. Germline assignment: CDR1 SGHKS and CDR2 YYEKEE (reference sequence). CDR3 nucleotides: TGTGCCAGCAGCTTGGGGACTAGCCTCTACGAGCAGTACTTC. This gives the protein CASSLGTSLYEQYF.

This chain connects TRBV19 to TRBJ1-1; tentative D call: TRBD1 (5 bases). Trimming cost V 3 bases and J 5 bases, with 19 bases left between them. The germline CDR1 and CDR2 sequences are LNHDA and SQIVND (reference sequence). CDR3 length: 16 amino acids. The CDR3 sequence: CASSISFGGERTEAFF. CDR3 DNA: TGTGCCAGTAGTATTTCATTTGGGGGGGAAAGGACTGAAGCTTTCTTT.

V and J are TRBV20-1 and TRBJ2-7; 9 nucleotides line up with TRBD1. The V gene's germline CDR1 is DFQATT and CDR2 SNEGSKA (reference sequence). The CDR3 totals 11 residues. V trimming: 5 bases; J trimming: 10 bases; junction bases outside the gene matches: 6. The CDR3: CSARNTGGQYF. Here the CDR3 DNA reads TGCAGTGCTCGAAACACAGGGGGCCAGTACTTC.

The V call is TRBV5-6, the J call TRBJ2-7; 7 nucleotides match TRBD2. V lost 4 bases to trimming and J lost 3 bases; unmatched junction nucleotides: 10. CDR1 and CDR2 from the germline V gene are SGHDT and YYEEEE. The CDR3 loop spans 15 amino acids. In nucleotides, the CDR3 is TGTGCCAGCAGCCCCGGCGGGAGTGGTAACTACGAGCAGTACTTC. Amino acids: CASSPGGSGNYEQYF.

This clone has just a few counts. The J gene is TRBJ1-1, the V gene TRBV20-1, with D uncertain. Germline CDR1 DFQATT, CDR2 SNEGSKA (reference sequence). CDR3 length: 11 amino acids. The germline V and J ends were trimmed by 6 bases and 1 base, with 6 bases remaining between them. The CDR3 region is CSAKENTEAFF. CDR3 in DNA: TGCAGTGCCAAAGAGAACACTGAAGCTTTCTTT.

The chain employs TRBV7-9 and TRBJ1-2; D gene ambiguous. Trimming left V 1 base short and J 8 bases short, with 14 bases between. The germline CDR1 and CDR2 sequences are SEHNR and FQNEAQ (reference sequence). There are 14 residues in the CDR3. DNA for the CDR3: TGTGCCAGCAGCTTAGTGGGCAATCCGGAAGGCTACACCTTC. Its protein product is CASSLVGNPEGYTF. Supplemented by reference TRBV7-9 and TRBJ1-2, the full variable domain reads DTGVSQNPRHKITKRGQNVTFRCDPISEHNRLYWYRQTLGQGPEFLTYFQNEAQLEKSRLLSDRFSAERPKGSFSTLEIQRTEQGDSAMYLCASSLVGNPEGYTFGSGTRLTVV.

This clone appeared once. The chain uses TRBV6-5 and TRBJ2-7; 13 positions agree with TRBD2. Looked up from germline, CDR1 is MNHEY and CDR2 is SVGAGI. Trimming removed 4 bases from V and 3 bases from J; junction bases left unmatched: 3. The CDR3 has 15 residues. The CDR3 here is CASSFGLAGVYEQYF. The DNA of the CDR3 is TGTGCCAGCAGTTTCGGACTAGCGGGAGTCTACGAGCAGTACTTC.

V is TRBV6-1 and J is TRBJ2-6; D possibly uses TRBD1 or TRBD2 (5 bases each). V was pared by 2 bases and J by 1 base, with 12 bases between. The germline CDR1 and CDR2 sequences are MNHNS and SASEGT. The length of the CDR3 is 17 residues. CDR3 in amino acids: CASSESMGRSGANVLTF. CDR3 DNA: TGTGCCAGCAGTGAATCCATGGGACGGTCTGGGGCCAACGTCCTGACTTTC.

Here the CDR3 DNA reads TGTGCCTCAACTCCGGGACAGGGGAATCGGAAACTGTTTTTT. It yields the protein CASTPGQGNRKLFF. This chain links TRBV30 with TRBJ1-4; 10 bases align to TRBD1. Germline V gene data show CDR1 as GTSNPN and CDR2 as SVGIG (reference sequence). The CDR3 contains 14 residues. V trimming: 7 bases; J trimming: 11 bases; junction bases outside the gene matches: 13.

This CDR3 is CASSLKGGYTF. The CDR3 DNA follows: TGTGCCAGCAGTCTCAAAGGTGGCTACACCTTC. The rearrangement links TRBV28 to TRBJ1-2; D gene unclear. This CDR3 is built from 11 residues. V shed 5 bases and J shed 7 bases, with 8 bases lying between them. Germline V gene lookup returns CDR1 MDHEN and CDR2 SYDVKM.

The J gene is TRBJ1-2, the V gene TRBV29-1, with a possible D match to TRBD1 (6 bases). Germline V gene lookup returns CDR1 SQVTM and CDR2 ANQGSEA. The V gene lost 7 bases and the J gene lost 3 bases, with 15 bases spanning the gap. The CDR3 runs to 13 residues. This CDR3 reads CSALRGSDYGYTF. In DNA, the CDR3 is TGCAGCGCCCTTAGGGGGTCCGACTATGGCTACACCTTC.

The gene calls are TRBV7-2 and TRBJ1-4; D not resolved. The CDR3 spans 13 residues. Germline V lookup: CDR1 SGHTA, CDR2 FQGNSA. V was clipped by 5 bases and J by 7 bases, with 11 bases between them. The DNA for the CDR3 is TGTGCCAGCAGCCCCAGCCCGTCTGAAAAACTGTTTTTT. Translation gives CASSPSPSEKLFF.

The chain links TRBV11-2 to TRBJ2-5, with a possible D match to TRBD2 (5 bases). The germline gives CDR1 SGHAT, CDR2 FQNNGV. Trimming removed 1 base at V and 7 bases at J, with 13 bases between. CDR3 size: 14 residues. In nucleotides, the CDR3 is TGTGCCAGCAGCTTAGGGGTGGGAGAAAGGACCCAGTACTTC. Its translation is CASSLGVGERTQYF.

CDR3 protein: CASSLSGIHEQYF. For the CDR3, the DNA is TGTGCCAGCAGTTTATCCGGGATCCACGAGCAGTACTTC. This chain uses TRBV27 with TRBJ2-7; D is possibly TRBD2 (5 bases). V gave up 0 bases and J gave up 5 bases, with 8 bases separating them. CDR3 length equals 13 residues. Looked up from germline, CDR1 is MNHEY and CDR2 is SMNVEV (reference sequence).

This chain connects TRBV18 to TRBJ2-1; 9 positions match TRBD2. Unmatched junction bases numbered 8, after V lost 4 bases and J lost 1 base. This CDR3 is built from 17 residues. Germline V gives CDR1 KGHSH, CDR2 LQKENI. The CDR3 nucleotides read TGTGCCAGCTCACTGGACCAGGGACTAGCTTCCTACAATGAGCAGTTCTTC. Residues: CASSLDQGLASYNEQFF.

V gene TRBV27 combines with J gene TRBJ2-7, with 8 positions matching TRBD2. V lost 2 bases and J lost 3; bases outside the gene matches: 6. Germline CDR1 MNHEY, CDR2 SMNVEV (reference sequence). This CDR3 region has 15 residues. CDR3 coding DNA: TGTGCCAGCAGTTTAGTTCCAGCGGGAGTCTACGAGCAGTACTTC. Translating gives CASSLVPAGVYEQYF.

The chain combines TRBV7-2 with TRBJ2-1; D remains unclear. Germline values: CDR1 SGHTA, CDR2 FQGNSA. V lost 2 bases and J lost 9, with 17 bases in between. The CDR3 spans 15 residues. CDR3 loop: CASSLRSPILSEQFF. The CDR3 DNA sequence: TGTGCCAGCAGCTTAAGGTCTCCGATTTTGAGTGAGCAGTTCTTC.

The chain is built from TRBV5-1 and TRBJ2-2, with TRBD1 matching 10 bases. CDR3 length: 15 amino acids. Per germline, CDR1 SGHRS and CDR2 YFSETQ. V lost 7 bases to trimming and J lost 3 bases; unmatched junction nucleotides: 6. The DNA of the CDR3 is TGCGCCAGCGGACGACAGGGGGCCTACACCGGGGAGCTGTTTTTT. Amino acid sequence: CASGRQGAYTGELFF.

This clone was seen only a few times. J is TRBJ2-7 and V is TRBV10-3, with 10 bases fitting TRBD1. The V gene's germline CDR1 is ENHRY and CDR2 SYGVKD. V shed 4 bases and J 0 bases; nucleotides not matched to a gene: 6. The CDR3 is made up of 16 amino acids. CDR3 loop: CAISVPGQGSSYEQYF. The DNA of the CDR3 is TGTGCCATCAGTGTACCGGGACAGGGGAGCTCCTACGAGCAGTACTTC.

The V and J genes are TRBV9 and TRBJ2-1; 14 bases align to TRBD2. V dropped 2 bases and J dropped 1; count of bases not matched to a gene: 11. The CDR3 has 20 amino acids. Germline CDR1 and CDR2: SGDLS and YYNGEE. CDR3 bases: TGTGCCAGCAGCGTTGGGCTGGGGACTAGCGGGAGACCTTCCTACAATGAGCAGTTCTTC. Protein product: CASSVGLGTSGRPSYNEQFF.

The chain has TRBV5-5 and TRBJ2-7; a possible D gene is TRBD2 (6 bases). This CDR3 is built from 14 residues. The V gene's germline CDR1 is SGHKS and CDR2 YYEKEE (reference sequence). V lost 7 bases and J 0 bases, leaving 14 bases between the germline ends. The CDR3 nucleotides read TGTGCCAGCGTGTTAGCGGCCCTCTCCTACGAGCAGTACTTC. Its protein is CASVLAALSYEQYF.

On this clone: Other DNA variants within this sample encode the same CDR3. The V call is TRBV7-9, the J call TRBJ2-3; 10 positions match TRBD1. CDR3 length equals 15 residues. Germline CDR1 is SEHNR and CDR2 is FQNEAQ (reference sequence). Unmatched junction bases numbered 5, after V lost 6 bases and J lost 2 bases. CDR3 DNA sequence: TGTGCCAGCAGTTCTGGGACAGGGGACACAGATACGCAGTATTTT. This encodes CASSSGTGDTDTQYF.